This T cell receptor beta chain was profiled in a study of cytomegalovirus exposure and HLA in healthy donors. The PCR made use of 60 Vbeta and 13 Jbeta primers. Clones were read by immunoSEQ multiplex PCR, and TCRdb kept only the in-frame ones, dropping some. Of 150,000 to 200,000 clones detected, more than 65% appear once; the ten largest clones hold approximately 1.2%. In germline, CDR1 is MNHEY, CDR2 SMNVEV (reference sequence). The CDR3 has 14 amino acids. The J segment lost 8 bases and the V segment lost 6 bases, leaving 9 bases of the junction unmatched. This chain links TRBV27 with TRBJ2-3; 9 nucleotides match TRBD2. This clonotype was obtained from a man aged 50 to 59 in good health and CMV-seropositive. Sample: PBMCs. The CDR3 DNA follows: TGTGCCAGCAGATTTAGCGGGGGTATACCTACGCAGTATTTT. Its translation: CASRFSGGIPTQYF.